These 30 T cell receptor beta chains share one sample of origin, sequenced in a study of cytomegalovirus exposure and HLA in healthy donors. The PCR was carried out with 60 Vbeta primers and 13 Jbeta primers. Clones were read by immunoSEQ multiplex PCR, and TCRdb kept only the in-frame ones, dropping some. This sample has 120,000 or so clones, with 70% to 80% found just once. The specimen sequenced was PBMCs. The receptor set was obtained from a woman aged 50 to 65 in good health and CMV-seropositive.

For the CDR3, the DNA is TGTGCCACCGACCCCGGGGAGACCCAGTACTTC. It specifies CATDPGETQYF. This rearrangement joins TRBV2 to TRBJ2-5; no definite D call. The V and J ends lost 10 bases and 5 bases respectively, with 11 bases between them. The CDR3 extends over 11 amino acids. The germline V gene encodes CDR1 SNHLY and CDR2 FYNNEI.

The CDR3 region is CAIRKADRGGSPLHF. The CDR3 DNA reads TGTGCCATCAGGAAAGCGGACAGGGGGGGTTCACCCCTCCACTTT. The rearrangement joins TRBV10-3 to TRBJ1-6; 10 positions match TRBD1. CDR3 length: 15 amino acids. V was clipped by 6 bases and J by 9 bases; unmatched bases: 8. CDR1 ENHRY and CDR2 SYGVKD come from the germline V gene.

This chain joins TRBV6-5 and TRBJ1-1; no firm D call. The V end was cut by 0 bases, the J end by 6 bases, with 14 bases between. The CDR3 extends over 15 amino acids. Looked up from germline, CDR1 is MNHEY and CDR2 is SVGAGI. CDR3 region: CASSYSGPAEAEAFF. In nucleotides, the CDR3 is TGTGCCAGCAGTTACTCGGGCCCCGCGGAGGCTGAAGCTTTCTTT.

The CDR3 sequence is CASSFRTGGTYEQYF. The CDR3 nucleotides are TGCGCCAGCAGCTTTAGGACAGGGGGGACCTACGAGCAGTACTTC. The rearrangement uses TRBV5-1 and TRBJ2-7; 10 nucleotides agree with TRBD1. The CDR3 is 15 residues long. J lost 2 bases, V lost 2 bases, and 4 bases had no gene match. Germline-derived CDR1 and CDR2 are SGHRS and YFSETQ.

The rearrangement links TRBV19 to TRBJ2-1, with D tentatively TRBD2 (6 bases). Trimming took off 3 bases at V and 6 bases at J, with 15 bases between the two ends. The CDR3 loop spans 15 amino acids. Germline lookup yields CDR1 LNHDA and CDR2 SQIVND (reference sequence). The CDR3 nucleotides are TGTGCCAGTAGTATTTTAGCGGACCGGGGCAATGAGCAGTTCTTC. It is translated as CASSILADRGNEQFF. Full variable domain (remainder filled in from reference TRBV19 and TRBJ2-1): DGGITQSPKYLFRKEGQNVTLSCEQNLNHDAMYWYRQDPGQGLRLIYYSQIVNDFQKGDIAEGYSVSREKKESFPLTVTSAQKNPTAFYLCASSILADRGNEQFFGPGTRLTVL.

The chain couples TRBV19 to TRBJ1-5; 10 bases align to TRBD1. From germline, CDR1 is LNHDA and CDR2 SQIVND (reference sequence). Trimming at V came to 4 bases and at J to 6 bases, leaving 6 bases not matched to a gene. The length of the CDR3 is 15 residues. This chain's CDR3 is CASSTRTGGFQPQHF. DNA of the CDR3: TGTGCCAGTAGTACCCGGACAGGGGGTTTTCAGCCCCAGCATTTT.

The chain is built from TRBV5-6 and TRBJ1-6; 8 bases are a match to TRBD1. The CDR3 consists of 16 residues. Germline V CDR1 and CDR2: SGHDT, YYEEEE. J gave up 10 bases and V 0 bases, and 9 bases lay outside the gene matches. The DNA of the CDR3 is TGTGCCAGCAGCTTGGGGACAGGGTCCGCCGGGTCACCCCTCCACTTT. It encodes CASSLGTGSAGSPLHF.

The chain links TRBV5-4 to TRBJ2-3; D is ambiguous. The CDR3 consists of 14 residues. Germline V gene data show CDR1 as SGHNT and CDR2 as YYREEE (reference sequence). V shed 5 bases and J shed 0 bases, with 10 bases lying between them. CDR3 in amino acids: CASREQSSTDTQYF. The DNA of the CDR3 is TGTGCCAGCAGGGAGCAATCTAGCACAGATACGCAGTATTTT.

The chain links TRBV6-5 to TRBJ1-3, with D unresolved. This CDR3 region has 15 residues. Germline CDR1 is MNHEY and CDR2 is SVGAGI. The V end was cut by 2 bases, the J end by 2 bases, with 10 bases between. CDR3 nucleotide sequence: TGTGCCAGCAGTTACAATTCCGGGGCTGGAAACACCATATATTTT. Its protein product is CASSYNSGAGNTIYF.

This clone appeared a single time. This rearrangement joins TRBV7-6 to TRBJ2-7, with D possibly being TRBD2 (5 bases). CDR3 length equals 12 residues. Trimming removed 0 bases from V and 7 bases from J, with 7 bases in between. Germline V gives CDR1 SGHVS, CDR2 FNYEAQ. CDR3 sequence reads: CASSLARREQYF. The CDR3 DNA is TGTGCCAGCAGCTTAGCGAGGAGGGAGCAGTACTTC.

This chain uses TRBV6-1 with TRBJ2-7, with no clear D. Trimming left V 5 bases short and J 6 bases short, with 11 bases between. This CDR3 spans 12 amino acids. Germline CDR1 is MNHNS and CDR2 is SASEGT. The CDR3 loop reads CASSLSGSEQYF. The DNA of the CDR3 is TGTGCCAGCAGTTTATCAGGTTCCGAGCAGTACTTC.

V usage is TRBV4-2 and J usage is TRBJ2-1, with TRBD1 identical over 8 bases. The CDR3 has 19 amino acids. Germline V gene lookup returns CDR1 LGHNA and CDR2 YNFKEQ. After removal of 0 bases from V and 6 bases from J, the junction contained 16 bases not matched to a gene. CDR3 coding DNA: TGTGCCAGCAGCCAAGATTCCTACACCGGGACAGGCCGCCGCAATGAGCAGTTCTTC. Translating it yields CASSQDSYTGTGRRNEQFF.

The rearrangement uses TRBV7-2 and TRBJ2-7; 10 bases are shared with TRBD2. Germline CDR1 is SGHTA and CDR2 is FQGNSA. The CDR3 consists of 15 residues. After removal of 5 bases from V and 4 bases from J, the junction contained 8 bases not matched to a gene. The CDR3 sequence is CASSLGGTSEYEQYF. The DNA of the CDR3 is TGTGCCAGCAGCCTAGGCGGGACTAGCGAGTACGAGCAGTACTTC.

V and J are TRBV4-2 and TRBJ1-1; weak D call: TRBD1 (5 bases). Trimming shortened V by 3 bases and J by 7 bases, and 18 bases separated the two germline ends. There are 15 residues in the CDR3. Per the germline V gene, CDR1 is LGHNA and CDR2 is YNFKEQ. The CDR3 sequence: CASSQGRGSAGEAFF. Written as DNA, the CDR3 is TGTGCCAGCAGCCAGGGTCGGGGGTCCGCCGGTGAAGCTTTCTTT.

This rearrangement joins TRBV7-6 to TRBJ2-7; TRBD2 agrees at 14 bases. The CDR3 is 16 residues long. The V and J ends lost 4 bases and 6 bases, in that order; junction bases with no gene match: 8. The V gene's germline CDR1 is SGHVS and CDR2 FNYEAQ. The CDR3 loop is CASSSGTSGSLSEQYF. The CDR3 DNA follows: TGTGCCAGCAGCTCCGGGACTAGCGGGAGTCTAAGCGAGCAGTACTTC. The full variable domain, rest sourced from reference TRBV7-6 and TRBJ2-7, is GAGVSQSPRYKVTKRGQDVALRCDPISGHVSLYWYRQALGQGPEFLTYFNYEAQQDKSGLPNDRFSAERPEGSISTLTIQRTEQRDSAMYRCASSSGTSGSLSEQYFGPGTRLTVT.

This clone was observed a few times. The chain's CDR3 is CASSLNPGGNTEAFF. CDR3 DNA: TGCGCCAGCAGCCTCAATCCCGGGGGGAACACTGAAGCTTTCTTT. V and J are TRBV4-1 and TRBJ1-1, with D perhaps matching TRBD1 (5 bases). The CDR3 is made up of 15 amino acids. The V gene lost 4 bases and the J gene lost 1 base, with 13 bases spanning the gap. CDR1 and CDR2 from the germline V gene are MGHRA and YSYEKL.

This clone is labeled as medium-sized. The CDR3 nucleotides are TGTGCCAGCAGCTTATCGAGGGTGGTGAACACTGAAGCTTTCTTT. Translation gives CASSLSRVVNTEAFF. This chain links TRBV7-9 with TRBJ1-1; no definite D call. The CDR3 spans 15 residues. CDR1 SEHNR and CDR2 FQNEAQ come from the germline V gene (reference sequence). V dropped 2 bases and J dropped 0 bases, with 10 bases sitting between them.

CDR3 sequence reads: CASSEARDRGRTPSIQYF. The CDR3 DNA is TGTGCCAGCAGTGAAGCGCGTGACAGGGGCCGAACACCAAGCATTCAGTACTTC. This chain links TRBV6-1 with TRBJ2-4; 8 nucleotides match TRBD1. CDR1 is MNHNS and CDR2 is SASEGT in the germline V gene. The CDR3 sequence is 18 residues long. The V and J ends lost 0 bases and 9 bases, in that order; junction bases with no gene match: 16.

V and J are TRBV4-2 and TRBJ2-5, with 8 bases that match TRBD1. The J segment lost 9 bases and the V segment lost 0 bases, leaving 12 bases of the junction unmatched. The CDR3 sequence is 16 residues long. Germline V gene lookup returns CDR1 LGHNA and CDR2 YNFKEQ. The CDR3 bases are TGTGCCAGCAGCCAAGATTGGGACAGGCCCTTTGAGGCCCAGTACTTC. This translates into CASSQDWDRPFEAQYF.

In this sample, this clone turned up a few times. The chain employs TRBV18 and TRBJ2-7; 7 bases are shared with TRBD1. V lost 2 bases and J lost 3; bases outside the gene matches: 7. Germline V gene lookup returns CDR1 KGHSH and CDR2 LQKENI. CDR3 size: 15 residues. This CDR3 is CASSPTQRDSYEQYF. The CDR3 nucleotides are TGTGCCAGCTCACCAACACAACGGGACAGCTACGAGCAGTACTTC.

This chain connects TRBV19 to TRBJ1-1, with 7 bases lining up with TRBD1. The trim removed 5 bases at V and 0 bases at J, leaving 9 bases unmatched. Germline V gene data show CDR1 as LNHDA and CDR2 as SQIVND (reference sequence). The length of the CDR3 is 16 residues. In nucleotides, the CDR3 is TGTGCCAGTAGTTTCCTGACAGGGCCCATGAACACTGAAGCTTTCTTT. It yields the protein CASSFLTGPMNTEAFF.

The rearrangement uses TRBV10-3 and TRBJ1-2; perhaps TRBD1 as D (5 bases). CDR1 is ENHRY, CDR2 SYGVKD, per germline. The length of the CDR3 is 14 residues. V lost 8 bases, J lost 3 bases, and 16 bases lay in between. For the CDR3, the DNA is TGTGCCATCTACGGTCCCCCGGGGGACTATGGCTACACCTTC. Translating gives CAIYGPPGDYGYTF.

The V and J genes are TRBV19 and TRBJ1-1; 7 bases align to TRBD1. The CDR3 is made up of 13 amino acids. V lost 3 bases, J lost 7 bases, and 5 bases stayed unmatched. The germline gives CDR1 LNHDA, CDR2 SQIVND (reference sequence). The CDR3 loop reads CASSIRTGLEAFF. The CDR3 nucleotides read TGTGCCAGTAGTATCCGGACAGGACTTGAAGCTTTCTTT.

The CDR3, as DNA: TGTGCCAGCAGCTTAGACCCGGTTGTGGCGGGGGGAACCTACGAGCAGTACTTC. This codes for CASSLDPVVAGGTYEQYF. The V gene is TRBV7-6, the J gene TRBJ2-7; 8 nucleotides align to TRBD2. The CDR3 length is 18 residues. In germline, CDR1 is SGHVS, CDR2 FNYEAQ. The V and J ends lost 1 base and 2 bases, in that order; junction bases with no gene match: 13.

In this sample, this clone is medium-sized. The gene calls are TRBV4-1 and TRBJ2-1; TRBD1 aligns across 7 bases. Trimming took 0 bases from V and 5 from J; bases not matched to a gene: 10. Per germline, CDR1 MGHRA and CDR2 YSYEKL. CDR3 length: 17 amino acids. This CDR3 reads CASSQDQTGIIHNEQFF. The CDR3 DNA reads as TGCGCCAGCAGCCAAGATCAGACAGGGATAATCCACAATGAGCAGTTCTTC.

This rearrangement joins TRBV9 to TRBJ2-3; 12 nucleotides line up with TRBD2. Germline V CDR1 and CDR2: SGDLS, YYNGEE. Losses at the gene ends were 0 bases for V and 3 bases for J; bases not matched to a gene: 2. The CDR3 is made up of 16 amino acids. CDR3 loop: CASSVGLAGVTDTQYF. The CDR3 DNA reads TGTGCCAGCAGCGTAGGACTAGCGGGAGTTACAGATACGCAGTATTTT.

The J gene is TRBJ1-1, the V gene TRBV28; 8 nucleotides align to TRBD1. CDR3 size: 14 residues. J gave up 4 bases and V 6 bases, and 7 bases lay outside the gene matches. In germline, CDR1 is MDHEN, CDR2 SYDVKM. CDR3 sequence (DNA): TGTGCCAGCAGCTTTCCAGGGGGCACCACTGAAGCTTTCTTT. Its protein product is CASSFPGGTTEAFF.

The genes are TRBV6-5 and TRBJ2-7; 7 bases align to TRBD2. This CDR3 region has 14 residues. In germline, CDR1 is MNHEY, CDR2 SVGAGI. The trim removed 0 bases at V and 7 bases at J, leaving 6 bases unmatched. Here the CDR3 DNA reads TGTGCCAGCAGTTACTCGAGGACTAGTGGAGAGCAGTACTTC. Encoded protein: CASSYSRTSGEQYF.

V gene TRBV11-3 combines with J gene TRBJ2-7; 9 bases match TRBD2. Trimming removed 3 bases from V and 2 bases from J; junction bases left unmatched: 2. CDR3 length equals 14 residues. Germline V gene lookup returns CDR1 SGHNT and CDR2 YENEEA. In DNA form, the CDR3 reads TGTGCCAGCAGCTTCCCTAGCGGGACCTACGAGCAGTACTTC. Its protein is CASSFPSGTYEQYF. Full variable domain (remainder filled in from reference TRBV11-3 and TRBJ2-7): EAGVVQSPRYKIIEKKQPVAFWCNPISGHNTLYWYLQNLGQGPELLIRYENEEAVDDSQLPKDRFSAERLKGVDSTLKIQPAELGDSAVYLCASSFPSGTYEQYFGPGTRLTVT.

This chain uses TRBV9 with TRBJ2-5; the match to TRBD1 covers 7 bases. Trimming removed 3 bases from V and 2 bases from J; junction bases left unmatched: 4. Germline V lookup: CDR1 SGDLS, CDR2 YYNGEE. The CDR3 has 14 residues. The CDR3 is CASSAPDRQETQYF. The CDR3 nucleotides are TGTGCCAGCAGCGCCCCGGACAGGCAAGAGACCCAGTACTTC.